This T cell receptor beta chain stems from a study of early T cells in non-severe SARS-CoV-2 infection. In the study overall: Chains were not paired, and sequencing was done on bulk RNA from unsorted whole blood.

The CDR3 contains 12 residues. Germline CDR1 KGHDR, CDR2 SFDVKD. Trimming removed 9 bases from V and 7 bases from J, with 14 bases in between. Regarding the study as a whole: Database matching using VDJdb favored anti-spike CD8 responses, with private and CD4 specificities left missing.

The TCR library protocol attached unique molecular identifiers to the individual cDNA molecules. TCRdb passed the 5' RACE reads through MiXCR, listing each CDR3 protein once. The table has over 20,000 distinct CDR3 sequences, approximately 4.3% seen once. This clonotype was recorded many times. Its target is not known. The sequence was obtained from an adult who was a healthcare worker with PCR-confirmed SARS-CoV-2 infection or an uninfected control (not recorded which). The chain recombines TRBV24-1 with TRBJ2-5; D is perhaps TRBD1 (6 bases). The source material was whole blood. The CDR3 DNA is TGTGCCACCCAAGCAGGGGATGGGACCCAGTACTTC. This encodes CATQAGDGTQYF.